This TCR beta chain came from a study of CD8 T cells in ankylosing spondylitis. Trimming stripped 1 base from V and 2 bases from J, with 8 bases between. The CDR3 extends over 14 amino acids. Germline CDR1 and CDR2: SEHNR and FQNEAQ (reference sequence). General observations from the study: With a CD8+ phenotype, disease-linked clones were relatively rare in peripheral blood. Made up of several highly homologous variants, a TCR beta motif appeared characteristic of ankylosing spondylitis blood. Prior work had noted some motif variants in reactive arthritis blood and synovial fluid.

This clonotype was seen more than once but under ten times. The antigen is undetermined. Researchers built TCR beta libraries using quantitative 5'-RACE with molecular barcodes. Each CDR3 protein gets one entry after TCRdb re-called the 5' RACE reads with MiXCR. The sample carries under 450,000 distinct CDR3 sequences, more than 20% recorded once. This chain joins TRBV7-9 and TRBJ2-5; D gene ambiguous. The origin of this receptor is a male donor with ankylosing spondylitis or in good health (not recorded which). Sequencing used blood, either unsorted or a sorted T cell fraction (not recorded which). The CDR3 loop is CASSLGQVQETQYF. CDR3 sequence (DNA): TGTGCCAGCAGCTTAGGTCAGGTTCAAGAGACCCAGTACTTC. The entire variable domain, with the rest obtained from reference TRBV7-9 and TRBJ2-5, is as follows: DTGVSQNPRHKITKRGQNVTFRCDPISEHNRLYWYRQTLGQGPEFLTYFQNEAQLEKSRLLSDRFSAERPKGSFSTLEIQRTEQGDSAMYLCASSLGQVQETQYFGPGTRLLVL.